These 14 T cell receptor beta chains came from one sample sequenced in a study of CXCR3-negative and CXCR3-positive naive CD8 T cells. The study made its TRB cDNA libraries by 5' RACE, adding UMI labels. TCRdb reprocessed the 5' RACE reads, with one entry per CDR3 protein and no DNA. The repertoire table contains 60,000 or so distinct CDR3 sequences. The sequencing input was memory CD8+ T cells from blood. Every receptor here comes from a human donor in good health. Some clones in this sample may be carry-over from other donors' samples.

The rearrangement links TRBV12-3 or TRBV12-4 to TRBJ2-2; TCRdb picks TRBD1, but there is no DNA to check that call. The CDR3 loop spans 14 amino acids. The CDR3 here is CASSPTGGYGELFF.

The V call is TRBV20-1, the J call TRBJ2-7; absent DNA, TCRdb's TRBD2 call cannot be checked. CDR3 size: 15 residues. CDR1 is DFQATT and CDR2 is SNEGSKA in the germline V gene (reference sequence). The CDR3 reads CSALYVEPLLYEQYF.

The rearrangement links TRBV2 to TRBJ2-5; the D gene TCRdb calls, TRBD1, cannot be checked with no DNA. The CDR3 contains 12 residues. Germline V CDR1 and CDR2: SNHLY, FYNNEI. The CDR3 sequence is CASIVTGETQYF.

This chain connects TRBV29-1 to TRBJ2-1; absent DNA, TCRdb's TRBD2 call cannot be checked. The germline gives CDR1 SQVTM, CDR2 ANQGSEA. The CDR3 runs 12 residues. The CDR3 loop reads CSVRGGLNEQFF.

V usage is TRBV20-1 and J usage is TRBJ2-7; the D call from TCRdb, TRBD2, cannot be confirmed without DNA. CDR1 and CDR2 (germline): DFQATT, SNEGSKA (reference sequence). CDR3 length: 14 residues. CDR3 loop: CSARVRGAPYEQYF.

The rearrangement joins TRBV12-3 or TRBV12-4 to TRBJ2-3; the TCRdb call, TRBD2, lacks DNA for checking. The CDR3 is 12 residues long. CDR3 residues: CASSSGSSAQYF.

The chain combines TRBV7-3 with TRBJ2-1; checking the TCRdb D call of TRBD1 is not possible without DNA. The CDR3 has 13 residues. Germline V lookup: CDR1 SGHTA, CDR2 FQGTGA. CDR3: CASSLLGGGEQFF.

J is TRBJ2-2 and V is TRBV7-3; TCRdb lists TRBD2, though no DNA is available to test this call. Germline V gene data show CDR1 as SGHTA and CDR2 as FQGTGA. The CDR3 totals 13 residues. The CDR3 here is CASSLGGSGELFF.

V gene TRBV21-1 combines with J gene TRBJ2-1; lacking DNA, the TRBD1 call made by TCRdb goes unchecked. TRBV21-1 is a listed pseudogene. CDR3 length: 16 amino acids. CDR3 loop: CASSLPPTGTYNEQFF.

The chain carries TRBV29-1 and TRBJ2-3; TCRdb names TRBD1, which stays unverified in the absence of DNA. Germline values: CDR1 SQVTM, CDR2 ANQGSEA. This CDR3 has 15 residues. This CDR3 reads CSVGLGGFQTDTQYF.

The J gene is TRBJ2-7, the V gene TRBV4-2. In germline, CDR1 is LGHNA, CDR2 YNFKEQ. There are 14 residues in the CDR3. This CDR3 reads CASSQERNSYEQYF.

This sequence joins TRBV4-3 and TRBJ2-5; TCRdb's D call, TRBD1, is unchecked because there is no DNA. The germline CDR1 and CDR2 sequences are LGHNA and YSLEER. The CDR3 is made up of 17 amino acids. The CDR3 is CASSQDRERGLSETQYF.

The chain employs TRBV9 and TRBJ2-7; TCRdb's assignment of TRBD1 cannot be checked, as there is no DNA. Germline V lookup: CDR1 SGDLS, CDR2 YYNGEE. CDR3 length: 15 amino acids. CDR3 sequence reads: CASSAGQISVYEQYF.

V is TRBV29-1 and J is TRBJ2-3; the D call from TCRdb, TRBD1, cannot be confirmed without DNA. CDR1 is SQVTM and CDR2 is ANQGSEA in the germline V gene. The CDR3 is 15 residues long. CDR3 region: CSVEGGIRASDTQYF.